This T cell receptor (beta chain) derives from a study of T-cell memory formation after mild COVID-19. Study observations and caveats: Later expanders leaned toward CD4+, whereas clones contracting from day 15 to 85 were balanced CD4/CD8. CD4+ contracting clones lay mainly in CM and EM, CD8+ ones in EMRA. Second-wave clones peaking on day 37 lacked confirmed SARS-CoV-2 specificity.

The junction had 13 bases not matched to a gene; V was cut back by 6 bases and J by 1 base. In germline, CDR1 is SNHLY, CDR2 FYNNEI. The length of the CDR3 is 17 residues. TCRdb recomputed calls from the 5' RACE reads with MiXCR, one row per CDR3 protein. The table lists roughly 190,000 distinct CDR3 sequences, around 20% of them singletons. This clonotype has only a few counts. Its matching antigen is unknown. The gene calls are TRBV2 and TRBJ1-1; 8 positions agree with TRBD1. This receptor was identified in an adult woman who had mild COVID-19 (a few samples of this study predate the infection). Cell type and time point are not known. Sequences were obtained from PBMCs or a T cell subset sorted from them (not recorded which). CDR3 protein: CASRPGTGGGANTEAFF. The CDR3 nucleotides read TGTGCCAGCAGACCTGGGACAGGAGGAGGTGCGAACACTGAAGCTTTCTTT. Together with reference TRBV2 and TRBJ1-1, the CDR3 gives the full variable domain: EPEVTQTPSHQVTQMGQEVILRCVPISNHLYFYWYRQILGQKVEFLVSFYNNEISEKSEIFDDQFSVERPDGSNFTLKIRSTKLEDSAMYFCASRPGTGGGANTEAFFGQGTRLTVV.